Listed below are T cell receptor beta chains from one sample, sequenced in a study of blood T cell repertoires in COVID-19. Produced via immunoSEQ multiplex PCR; TCRdb's table is partial and in-frame only. The sample shows 130,000 to 150,000 clones, roughly 86% of them seen only once. Sequencing was carried out using peripheral blood. The receptors shown here come from a man aged 70-80 years with acute or convalescent COVID-19. Both conserved end residues are part of each CDR3. Each record gives: clone size, V gene, D gene, J gene, CDR3 protein. The D gene is left open where the match is weak. Expanded clones get a size class; other rows say once, few or many, or leave the size out.

clone_size: .; v_call: TRBV18; d_call: TRBD2; j_call: TRBJ2-7; cdr3_aa: CASSPPSGGASGSYEQYF
clone_size: .; v_call: TRBV18; d_call: .; j_call: TRBJ1-1; cdr3_aa: CASSPGQNTEAFF
clone_size: .; v_call: TRBV6-4; d_call: TRBD2; j_call: TRBJ2-1; cdr3_aa: CASSELGTSGRNEQFF
clone_size: .; v_call: TRBV7-2; d_call: TRBD1; j_call: TRBJ2-5; cdr3_aa: CASGTQGAGKTQYF
clone_size: .; v_call: TRBV9; d_call: .; j_call: TRBJ1-1; cdr3_aa: CASSVAGAGVEAFF
clone_size: .; v_call: TRBV19; d_call: TRBD1; j_call: TRBJ1-2; cdr3_aa: CASSIRDSGYTF
clone_size: .; v_call: TRBV15; d_call: TRBD2; j_call: TRBJ2-3; cdr3_aa: CATSRHGLDERDTQYF
clone_size: .; v_call: TRBV15; d_call: .; j_call: TRBJ2-3; cdr3_aa: CATSRDPSGADTQYF
clone_size: .; v_call: TRBV7-9; d_call: TRBD2; j_call: TRBJ2-1; cdr3_aa: CASSPRTSGTPGYNEQFF
clone_size: .; v_call: TRBV25-1; d_call: TRBD1; j_call: TRBJ1-1; cdr3_aa: CASSHPGGLYTEAFF
clone_size: .; v_call: TRBV5-1; d_call: TRBD2; j_call: TRBJ2-2; cdr3_aa: CASSFLAGTNTGELFF
clone_size: once; v_call: TRBV29-1; d_call: .; j_call: TRBJ2-7; cdr3_aa: CSVESAGSGEQYF
clone_size: .; v_call: TRBV6-5; d_call: TRBD2; j_call: TRBJ2-3; cdr3_aa: CATQSGRTTDTQYF
clone_size: .; v_call: TRBV28; d_call: TRBD1; j_call: TRBJ2-7; cdr3_aa: CASSNRDRDYEQYF
clone_size: .; v_call: TRBV5-6; d_call: .; j_call: TRBJ1-1; cdr3_aa: CASSLVGTAKAFF
clone_size: .; v_call: TRBV5-6; d_call: TRBD1; j_call: TRBJ1-6; cdr3_aa: CASSTGIGTGWSPLHF
clone_size: .; v_call: TRBV18; d_call: TRBD1; j_call: TRBJ2-7; cdr3_aa: CASSPPGQPYEQYF
clone_size: .; v_call: TRBV11-2; d_call: .; j_call: TRBJ2-5; cdr3_aa: CASSSLEGGHGETQYF
clone_size: .; v_call: TRBV7-8; d_call: .; j_call: TRBJ1-6; cdr3_aa: CASSSREDPPLHF
clone_size: .; v_call: TRBV11-3; d_call: .; j_call: TRBJ2-1; cdr3_aa: CASSPGSYNEQFF
clone_size: .; v_call: TRBV5-4; d_call: TRBD1; j_call: TRBJ2-5; cdr3_aa: CASSWGTGGETQYF
clone_size: .; v_call: TRBV7-9; d_call: .; j_call: TRBJ2-5; cdr3_aa: CASSSTGSYQETQYF
clone_size: .; v_call: TRBV14; d_call: .; j_call: TRBJ1-1; cdr3_aa: CASSAQGVGTEAFF
clone_size: .; v_call: TRBV6-5; d_call: .; j_call: TRBJ1-1; cdr3_aa: CASSPGGYTEAFF
clone_size: .; v_call: TRBV20-1; d_call: .; j_call: TRBJ1-2; cdr3_aa: CSASGQVLYGYTF
clone_size: .; v_call: TRBV2; d_call: TRBD2; j_call: TRBJ2-1; cdr3_aa: CASSDLAGVDEQFF
clone_size: .; v_call: TRBV5-8; d_call: .; j_call: TRBJ1-5; cdr3_aa: CASSYYIIPGWNQPQHF
clone_size: few; v_call: TRBV12-3/TRBV12-4; d_call: .; j_call: TRBJ1-2; cdr3_aa: CASSFQGDYGYTF
clone_size: .; v_call: TRBV11-1; d_call: TRBD2; j_call: TRBJ2-5; cdr3_aa: CASSLEWLAGDVTQYF
clone_size: .; v_call: TRBV5-4; d_call: TRBD1; j_call: TRBJ2-2; cdr3_aa: CASTPSRTGGGGELFF
clone_size: .; v_call: TRBV6-4; d_call: TRBD2; j_call: TRBJ2-3; cdr3_aa: CASSDAPSGSTDTQYF
clone_size: few; v_call: TRBV18; d_call: .; j_call: TRBJ1-2; cdr3_aa: CASSPDRKGMDTF
clone_size: .; v_call: TRBV7-8; d_call: .; j_call: TRBJ1-5; cdr3_aa: CASSLGEKDQPQHF
clone_size: once; v_call: TRBV5-1; d_call: .; j_call: TRBJ1-3; cdr3_aa: CASSLGGGNTIYF
clone_size: .; v_call: TRBV2; d_call: .; j_call: TRBJ2-5; cdr3_aa: CASSESAGADSAETQYF
clone_size: .; v_call: TRBV7-9; d_call: .; j_call: TRBJ2-7; cdr3_aa: CASSFIGDLSYEQYF
clone_size: .; v_call: TRBV7-9; d_call: TRBD1; j_call: TRBJ1-1; cdr3_aa: CASSSETGLAFF
clone_size: .; v_call: TRBV19; d_call: .; j_call: TRBJ1-4; cdr3_aa: CASTFRALNEKLFF
clone_size: .; v_call: TRBV19; d_call: TRBD1; j_call: TRBJ1-6; cdr3_aa: CASSIEDRGNSPLHF
clone_size: .; v_call: TRBV7-2; d_call: .; j_call: TRBJ2-3; cdr3_aa: CASSLRQGTDTQYF
clone_size: .; v_call: TRBV7-9; d_call: TRBD1; j_call: TRBJ1-4; cdr3_aa: CASRSSGGRLTNEKLFF
clone_size: few; v_call: TRBV10-1; d_call: TRBD1; j_call: TRBJ2-2; cdr3_aa: CASTPGDRVTGELFF
clone_size: .; v_call: TRBV5-4; d_call: .; j_call: TRBJ1-3; cdr3_aa: CASSRIDRNSGNTIYF
clone_size: .; v_call: TRBV5-6; d_call: .; j_call: TRBJ1-6; cdr3_aa: CASSLGDINSPLHF
clone_size: .; v_call: TRBV6-1; d_call: TRBD2; j_call: TRBJ2-1; cdr3_aa: CASSEWTSGVDEQFF
clone_size: .; v_call: TRBV6-5; d_call: .; j_call: TRBJ1-4; cdr3_aa: CASTLGGWEKLFF
clone_size: few; v_call: TRBV9; d_call: .; j_call: TRBJ1-1; cdr3_aa: CASSDFGDSNTEAFF
clone_size: .; v_call: TRBV30; d_call: TRBD1; j_call: TRBJ1-1; cdr3_aa: CAWIWTGGTEAFF
clone_size: .; v_call: TRBV4-1; d_call: .; j_call: TRBJ1-1; cdr3_aa: CASSPRWGGTEAFF
clone_size: .; v_call: TRBV10-3; d_call: .; j_call: TRBJ1-3; cdr3_aa: CAISLGAGNTIYF
clone_size: .; v_call: TRBV5-5; d_call: TRBD2; j_call: TRBJ2-3; cdr3_aa: CASSLVGLAAPTDTQYF
clone_size: .; v_call: TRBV7-9; d_call: TRBD2; j_call: TRBJ2-7; cdr3_aa: CASSSQRERYEQYF
clone_size: .; v_call: TRBV30; d_call: .; j_call: TRBJ1-1; cdr3_aa: CAWSNLDGDTEAFF
clone_size: .; v_call: TRBV5-4; d_call: TRBD1; j_call: TRBJ1-2; cdr3_aa: CASSSVDRAGYTF
clone_size: .; v_call: TRBV3-1/TRBV3-2; d_call: .; j_call: TRBJ1-2; cdr3_aa: CASSQDTGTYGYTF
clone_size: few; v_call: TRBV28; d_call: .; j_call: TRBJ1-2; cdr3_aa: CASSSYTTYGTLGYTF
clone_size: .; v_call: TRBV12-5; d_call: TRBD1; j_call: TRBJ2-5; cdr3_aa: CASGSHSLGQGTKDTQYF